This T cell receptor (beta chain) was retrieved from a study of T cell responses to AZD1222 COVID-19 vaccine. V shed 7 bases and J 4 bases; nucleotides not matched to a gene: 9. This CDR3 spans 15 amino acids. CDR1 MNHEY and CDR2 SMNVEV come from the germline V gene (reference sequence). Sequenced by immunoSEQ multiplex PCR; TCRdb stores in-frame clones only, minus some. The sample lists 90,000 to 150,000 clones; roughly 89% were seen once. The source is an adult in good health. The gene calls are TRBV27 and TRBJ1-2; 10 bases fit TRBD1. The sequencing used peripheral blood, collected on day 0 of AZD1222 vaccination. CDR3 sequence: CASTSGTGDPYGYTF. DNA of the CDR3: TGTGCCAGCACCTCCGGGACAGGGGACCCCTATGGCTACACCTTC.